This T cell receptor (beta chain) was sequenced in a study of regulatory T cells in long-lasting Graves disease. V was pared by 0 bases and J by 0 bases, with 12 bases between. The CDR3 sequence is 15 residues long. Germline CDR1 DFQATT, CDR2 SNEGSKA (reference sequence). This clonotype was seen ten or more times. Its target is unknown. Whole-study results and caveats: Public clonotype sharing was higher in persistent than newly diagnosed patients.

With iRepertoire HTBI primers and Arm-PCR of CDR3 regions, TCR beta libraries were built. MiXCR was run by TCRdb on the multiplex PCR reads, yielding one entry per CDR3 protein. The table lists 520,000 or so distinct CDR3 sequences, 12% of them singletons. Described time point: newly diagnosed GD, antithyroid drugs for less than 3 months. Following extraction of RNA from PBMCs, that RNA was used to make the TCR library. These data also formed part of another study, on T cells in Graves' hyperthyroidism and ophthalmopathy. Per that study: Disease duration under 2 months; hyperthyroidism patients were aged 18 to 65. Orbital computed tomography and thyroid ultrasound, together with serum TRAb and thyroxine and clinical symptoms, were used for diagnoses. Blood held most thyroid clonotypes expanded above 0.001 frequency.

This clonotype originated in a woman aged 30 to 39 with Graves disease. This chain connects TRBV20-1 to TRBJ2-7, with D unresolved. Sequenced material: peripheral blood mononuclear cells (PBMCs), taken at new diagnosis, from a patient treated with antithyroid drugs. CDR3 in DNA: TGCAGTGCTAGAGATCACGGTCGGTCCTCCTACGAGCAGTACTTC. The encoded protein is CSARDHGRSSYEQYF.